Below, 18 T cell receptor beta chains from the same sample are listed, as sequenced in a study of PD-L1 blockade in urothelial cancer. The data were produced by immunoSEQ multiplex PCR, yet TCRdb's version contains in-frame clones alone and is incomplete. The data contain roughly 87,000 clones, roughly 87% of them singletons. The sequencing used PBMCs, collected around atezolizumab (anti-PD-L1) treatment. All receptors come from a woman in her seventies with urothelial cancer.

The V call is TRBV7-6, the J call TRBJ1-1; D remains ambiguous. The CDR3 covers 12 residues. V was trimmed by 3 bases and J by 5 bases, leaving 7 bases between them. Germline CDR1 reads SGHVS; CDR2 reads FNYEAQ. The CDR3 loop reads CASSLAGTEAFF. The CDR3 DNA is TGTGCCAGCAGCTTGGCCGGGACTGAAGCTTTCTTT. Complete variable domain (other parts from reference TRBV7-6 and TRBJ1-1): GAGVSQSPRYKVTKRGQDVALRCDPISGHVSLYWYRQALGQGPEFLTYFNYEAQQDKSGLPNDRFSAERPEGSISTLTIQRTEQRDSAMYRCASSLAGTEAFFGQGTRLTVV.

V usage is TRBV18 and J usage is TRBJ2-2; a possible D gene is TRBD1 (5 bases). This CDR3 region has 15 residues. Germline CDR1 reads KGHSH; CDR2 reads LQKENI. Trimming took off 4 bases at V and 1 base at J, with 10 bases between the two ends. The CDR3 protein is CASSLFRENTGELFF. DNA for the CDR3: TGTGCCAGCTCACTGTTCAGGGAGAACACCGGGGAGCTGTTTTTT.

This rearrangement joins TRBV18 to TRBJ2-2, with 13 bases aligning to TRBD2. Germline V CDR1 and CDR2: KGHSH, LQKENI. Unmatched junction bases numbered 9, after V lost 2 bases and J lost 6 bases. This CDR3 contains 18 residues. The CDR3 reads CASSPGPTTSGGPGELFF. Here the CDR3 DNA reads TGTGCCAGCTCACCAGGACCGACGACTAGCGGGGGGCCCGGGGAGCTGTTTTTT.

This rearrangement joins TRBV7-9 to TRBJ1-4; D is unclear. The CDR3 loop spans 15 amino acids. The germline CDR1 and CDR2 sequences are SEHNR and FQNEAQ (reference sequence). The V and J ends lost 1 base and 8 bases respectively, with 14 bases between them. DNA of the CDR3: TGTGCCAGCAGCTTAGTAGTGCGCCATTCCGAAAAACTGTTTTTT. This encodes CASSLVVRHSEKLFF.

The chain recombines TRBV2 with TRBJ2-7, with 7 bases matching TRBD1. In germline, CDR1 is SNHLY, CDR2 FYNNEI. V lost 5 bases and J lost 0; bases outside the gene matches: 7. The CDR3 contains 15 residues. The CDR3 DNA reads TGTGCCAGCAGTTCACAGGGGCCGAGCTCCTACGAGCAGTACTTC. Its translation: CASSSQGPSSYEQYF. Using reference TRBV2 and TRBJ2-7 for the parts outside the CDR3, the full variable domain is EPEVTQTPSHQVTQMGQEVILRCVPISNHLYFYWYRQILGQKVEFLVSFYNNEISEKSEIFDDQFSVERPDGSNFTLKIRSTKLEDSAMYFCASSSQGPSSYEQYFGPGTRLTVT.

The rearrangement uses TRBV7-9 and TRBJ2-7; 14 nucleotides match TRBD2. Germline CDR1 is SEHNR and CDR2 is FQNEAQ (reference sequence). The CDR3 is made up of 15 amino acids. The trim removed 6 bases at V and 0 bases at J, leaving 1 base unmatched. The DNA of the CDR3 is TGTGCCAGCAGGGGGACTAGCGGGAGCTCCTACGAGCAGTACTTC. Amino acids: CASRGTSGSSYEQYF.

The chain joins TRBV25-1 to TRBJ1-4, with 10 bases identical to TRBD1. The CDR3 length is 16 residues. V shed 0 bases and J 7 bases; nucleotides not matched to a gene: 5. CDR1 and CDR2 from the germline V gene are MGHDK and SYGVNS. The CDR3 DNA follows: TGTGCCAGCAGTGAATATAAGGGGACAGGGGCTGAAAAACTGTTTTTT. It translates to CASSEYKGTGAEKLFF.

The chain joins TRBV30 to TRBJ1-2; no reliable D call. The CDR3 sequence is 13 residues long. Trimming stripped 4 bases from V and 4 bases from J, with 13 bases between. The germline V gene encodes CDR1 GTSNPN and CDR2 SVGIG (reference sequence). CDR3 in amino acids: CAWNRIRGYGYTF. In DNA, the CDR3 is TGTGCCTGGAATCGGATTCGCGGCTATGGCTACACCTTC.

This clone was observed a single time. V is TRBV6-5 and J is TRBJ2-7; 8 bases agree with TRBD1. V shed 4 bases, J shed 3 bases, and the junction held 11 bases outside the gene matches. The CDR3 is made up of 16 amino acids. Germline lookup yields CDR1 MNHEY and CDR2 SVGAGI. The CDR3 loop reads CASSWEIGTGIYEQYF. Written as DNA, the CDR3 is TGTGCCAGCAGTTGGGAGATCGGGACAGGAATCTACGAGCAGTACTTC.

This chain joins TRBV6-1 and TRBJ2-7; weak D call: TRBD1 (6 bases). This CDR3 spans 14 amino acids. With 5 bases removed from V and 4 bases from J, the gap between germline ends came to 15 bases. Per germline, CDR1 MNHNS and CDR2 SASEGT. The CDR3 loop is CASSPQTGLYEQYF. The CDR3 nucleotides are TGTGCCAGCAGTCCACAAACAGGGTTGTACGAGCAGTACTTC.

The chain has TRBV27 and TRBJ2-1; 9 bases match TRBD2. The germline V gene encodes CDR1 MNHEY and CDR2 SMNVEV (reference sequence). J was trimmed by 6 bases and V by 5 bases; bases with no gene match: 14. There are 17 residues in the CDR3. This CDR3 reads CASSPRLLREGGNEQFF. The CDR3 DNA reads as TGTGCCAGCAGTCCCCGGCTGTTGCGGGAGGGGGGCAATGAGCAGTTCTTC.

The CDR3 reads CAWRTGDNEKLFF. The CDR3 DNA reads TGTGCCTGGAGGACAGGGGATAATGAAAAACTGTTTTTT. The rearrangement links TRBV30 to TRBJ1-4; 8 nucleotides match TRBD1. The J segment lost 4 bases and the V segment lost 3 bases, leaving 1 base of the junction unmatched. Germline V CDR1 and CDR2: GTSNPN, SVGIG (reference sequence). The CDR3 is made up of 13 amino acids.

The chain is built from TRBV2 and TRBJ2-3; the D gene is possibly TRBD2 (9 bases). Per the germline V gene, CDR1 is SNHLY and CDR2 is FYNNEI. The CDR3 has 20 amino acids. V lost 6 bases to trimming and J lost 5 bases, with 33 bases between them. CDR3 loop: CASRVSQGAKGGRAIDTQYF. In DNA, the CDR3 is TGTGCCAGCAGAGTCAGTCAGGGGGCTAAGGGCGGGAGGGCCATAGATACGCAGTATTTT.

The chain has TRBV18 and TRBJ1-4, with D hard to call. The V gene lost 4 bases and the J gene lost 6 bases, with 15 bases spanning the gap. CDR1 KGHSH and CDR2 LQKENI come from the germline V gene. CDR3 length: 15 residues. The CDR3 spells CASSRELGRDEKLFF. CDR3 nucleotide sequence: TGTGCCAGCTCACGCGAGCTTGGGAGGGATGAAAAACTGTTTTTT.

The genes are TRBV18 and TRBJ1-2, with 9 bases aligning to TRBD1. This CDR3 comprises 13 residues. After removal of 3 bases from V and 7 bases from J, the junction contained 3 bases not matched to a gene. CDR1 is KGHSH, CDR2 LQKENI, per germline. CDR3 protein: CASSPTGGSGYTF. CDR3 DNA: TGTGCCAGCTCACCCACAGGGGGCTCTGGCTACACCTTC.

The chain is built from TRBV7-2 and TRBJ1-4, with TRBD1 as a possible D gene (5 bases). The CDR3 runs 16 residues. Germline-derived CDR1 and CDR2 are SGHTA and FQGNSA. Trimming removed 0 bases from V and 4 bases from J, with 12 bases in between. CDR3 residues: CASSLAPQGRNEKLFF. CDR3 DNA: TGTGCCAGCAGCTTAGCCCCCCAGGGCCGTAATGAAAAACTGTTTTTT.

This clone was counted only a few times. For the CDR3, the DNA is TGTGCCAGCAGCTCCTTATTAGGATCCGGGAGTCAGCCCCAGCATTTT. It is translated as CASSSLLGSGSQPQHF. V gene TRBV7-2 combines with J gene TRBJ1-5; D uncertain. Trimming left V 4 bases short and J 6 bases short, with 19 bases between. From germline, CDR1 is SGHTA and CDR2 FQGNSA. The CDR3 sequence is 16 residues long.

The rearrangement uses TRBV7-9 and TRBJ2-7; 8 positions match TRBD1. This CDR3 spans 14 amino acids. Germline V gene sequence: CDR1 SEHNR, CDR2 FQNEAQ (reference sequence). V trimming: 5 bases; J trimming: 3 bases; junction bases outside the gene matches: 6. CDR3 in DNA: TGTGCCAGCAGCGTAACGACAGGGGACTACGAGCAGTACTTC. Translating it yields CASSVTTGDYEQYF.